The 32 T cell receptor beta chains below were found in one sample sequenced in a study of T cell responses to AZD1222 COVID-19 vaccine. This table comes from immunoSEQ multiplex PCR, and its TCRdb copy is limited to in-frame clones, with some not included. The table lists around 99,000 clones, around 89% of them singletons. Sequences were derived from peripheral blood, sampled on day 0 of AZD1222 vaccination. These receptors came from an adult in good health.

The table lists this clone with a few counts. The chain recombines TRBV25-1 with TRBJ2-1; 9 bases align to TRBD1. V was pared by 5 bases and J by 5 bases, with 7 bases of the junction left unmatched. The germline V gene has CDR1 MGHDK and CDR2 SYGVNS. The CDR3 consists of 15 residues. In nucleotides, the CDR3 is TGTGCCAGCAGTTTAGGGACAGGGTCACACAATGAGCAGTTCTTC. Translating gives CASSLGTGSHNEQFF.

This chain joins TRBV24-1 and TRBJ1-1; D gene uncertain. V was cut by 5 bases and J by 1 base, with 7 bases left in between. The CDR3 length is 13 residues. Looked up from germline, CDR1 is KGHDR and CDR2 is SFDVKD. This CDR3 is CATSGERNTEAFF. The CDR3 DNA follows: TGTGCCACCAGTGGGGAGAGGAACACTGAAGCTTTCTTT.

The rearrangement links TRBV5-4 to TRBJ2-2; D gene unclear. Trimming removed 1 base from V and 1 base from J, with 14 bases in between. CDR1 and CDR2 (germline): SGHNT, YYREEE (reference sequence). The CDR3 contains 17 residues. The CDR3 loop is CASSLWPSLGNTGELFF. The CDR3 region has the DNA TGTGCCAGCAGCTTGTGGCCTTCCCTCGGGAACACCGGGGAGCTGTTTTTT.

The chain has TRBV6-1 and TRBJ1-3, with D perhaps TRBD1 (5 bases). The length of the CDR3 is 16 residues. V was pared by 4 bases and J by 1 base, with 14 bases between. Germline lookup yields CDR1 MNHNS and CDR2 SASEGT. The CDR3 loop is CASSVSAGGSGNTIYF. CDR3 bases: TGTGCCAGCAGTGTGAGTGCGGGGGGATCTGGAAACACCATATATTTT.

The chain combines TRBV7-2 with TRBJ2-5, with 10 positions matching TRBD1. Germline values: CDR1 SGHTA, CDR2 FQGNSA. Trimming took 5 bases from V and 3 from J; bases not matched to a gene: 3. The CDR3 loop spans 14 amino acids. The CDR3 sequence: CASSHGQGEETQYF. The CDR3 coding sequence is TGTGCCAGCAGCCATGGACAGGGGGAAGAGACCCAGTACTTC. The whole variable domain, remainder taken from reference TRBV7-2 and TRBJ2-5, is GAGVSQSPSNKVTEKGKDVELRCDPISGHTALYWYRQSLGQGLEFLIYFQGNSAPDKSGLPSDRFSAERTGGSVSTLTIQRTQQEDSAVYLCASSHGQGEETQYFGPGTRLLVL.

The V call is TRBV29-1, the J call TRBJ2-5; D remains ambiguous. Between the trimmed V and J ends, which lost 5 bases and 4 bases, there was a span of 8 bases. From germline, CDR1 is SQVTM and CDR2 ANQGSEA. The CDR3 has 11 residues. The CDR3 reads CSVLSGETQYF. The DNA for the CDR3 is TGCAGCGTTCTATCGGGAGAGACCCAGTACTTC. The complete variable domain, with remaining parts taken from reference TRBV29-1 and TRBJ2-5, reads SAVISQKPSRDICQRGTSLTIQCQVDSQVTMMFWYRQQPGQSLTLIATANQGSEATYESGFVIDKFPISRPNLTFSTLTVSNMSPEDSSIYLCSVLSGETQYFGPGTRLLVL.

The chain couples TRBV28 to TRBJ2-7, with TRBD1 identical over 11 bases. The CDR3 is 17 residues long. The V and J ends lost 3 bases and 0 bases, in that order; junction bases with no gene match: 7. The germline gives CDR1 MDHEN, CDR2 SYDVKM. In nucleotides, the CDR3 is TGTGCCAGCAGTTTCCCTTGGGACAGGGGGGGCTCCTACGAGCAGTACTTC. It is translated as CASSFPWDRGGSYEQYF.

The J gene is TRBJ2-7, the V gene TRBV27, with D perhaps TRBD1 (5 bases). Between the trimmed V and J ends, which lost 0 bases and 3 bases, there was a span of 15 bases. CDR3 length equals 16 residues. Germline CDR1 MNHEY, CDR2 SMNVEV (reference sequence). CDR3 region: CASSLSGKDTNYEQYF. CDR3 sequence (DNA): TGTGCCAGCAGTTTATCCGGAAAGGACACGAACTACGAGCAGTACTTC.

This chain joins TRBV9 and TRBJ2-7; TRBD2 might be the D (6 bases). The CDR3 length is 15 residues. The germline gives CDR1 SGDLS, CDR2 YYNGEE. V was cut by 0 bases and J by 6 bases, with 16 bases left in between. The CDR3 spells CASSVGGEWAREQYF. The DNA of the CDR3 is TGTGCCAGCAGCGTAGGGGGGGAGTGGGCCCGCGAGCAGTACTTC.

The chain couples TRBV19 to TRBJ1-1; TRBD1 is a possible D gene (5 bases). Germline CDR1 LNHDA, CDR2 SQIVND (reference sequence). V was clipped by 1 base and J by 11 bases, with 14 bases between them. The CDR3 spans 13 residues. The CDR3 DNA reads as TGTGCCAGTAGTATAGCCAGGGCAGGGACGGCTTTCTTT. It specifies CASSIARAGTAFF.

The V gene is TRBV7-6, the J gene TRBJ1-5, with 8 bases identical to TRBD1. This CDR3 contains 15 residues. V lost 4 bases and J lost 1; bases outside the gene matches: 3. Germline CDR1 SGHVS, CDR2 FNYEAQ. CDR3 protein: CASSSGGWSNQPQHF. CDR3 in DNA: TGTGCCAGCAGCTCAGGGGGCTGGAGCAATCAGCCCCAGCATTTT.

The chain carries TRBV4-2 and TRBJ1-2, with 9 bases lining up with TRBD1. The CDR3 covers 17 residues. V was pared by 0 bases and J by 8 bases, with 13 bases of the junction left unmatched. From germline, CDR1 is LGHNA and CDR2 YNFKEQ. This CDR3 reads CASSQDLLGTGIGGYTF. The CDR3 DNA reads as TGTGCCAGCAGCCAAGATCTCCTCGGGACAGGGATCGGGGGCTACACCTTC.

This CDR3 is CATSDLAGDQETQYF. CDR3 DNA: TGTGCCACCAGTGATTTAGCGGGGGATCAAGAGACCCAGTACTTC. This chain connects TRBV24-1 to TRBJ2-5; 8 nucleotides match TRBD2. Germline CDR1 reads KGHDR; CDR2 reads SFDVKD. With 1 base clipped from V and 2 bases from J, the junction kept 2 bases outside the gene matches. CDR3 length: 15 residues.

This clone was observed a few times. V usage is TRBV5-1 and J usage is TRBJ1-5; 7 nucleotides align to TRBD1. CDR1 is SGHRS and CDR2 is YFSETQ in the germline V gene. The CDR3 loop spans 13 amino acids. The junction had 9 bases not matched to a gene; V was cut back by 7 bases and J by 8 bases. The CDR3: CASRQGPREPQHF. In nucleotides, the CDR3 is TGCGCCAGCCGACAGGGTCCTCGCGAGCCCCAGCATTTT.

The genes are TRBV27 and TRBJ2-1; D gene ambiguous. Germline CDR1 and CDR2: MNHEY and SMNVEV (reference sequence). V was shortened by 5 bases and J by 7 bases, with 21 bases between the two germline ends. The CDR3 is 16 amino acids. The CDR3 DNA is TGTGCCAGCAGTCCCGCCGCCACTCCGAAAGTGAATGAGCAGTTCTTC. Translating gives CASSPAATPKVNEQFF.

This clone was found once. The genes are TRBV11-1 and TRBJ2-7; the D gene is possibly TRBD2 (6 bases). The V end was cut by 5 bases, the J end by 3 bases, with 14 bases between. CDR1 is SGHAT, CDR2 FQDESV, per germline (reference sequence). The CDR3 runs to 14 residues. This CDR3 reads CASSARGGNYEQYF. In DNA, the CDR3 is TGTGCCAGCAGCGCAAGGGGAGGAAACTACGAGCAGTACTTC.

The gene calls are TRBV19 and TRBJ2-7; 9 positions agree with TRBD1. V trimming: 10 bases; J trimming: 7 bases; junction bases outside the gene matches: 11. This CDR3 has 13 amino acids. The germline gives CDR1 LNHDA, CDR2 SQIVND (reference sequence). The CDR3 DNA follows: TGTGCCACTGCAGGGGGACAGGGTTATGAGCAGTACTTC. Residues: CATAGGQGYEQYF.

The V and J genes are TRBV27 and TRBJ1-1; the D is unclear. The CDR3 runs to 14 residues. Trimming removed 5 bases at V and 1 base at J, with 11 bases between. CDR1 is MNHEY and CDR2 is SMNVEV in the germline V gene (reference sequence). Here the CDR3 reads CASSQRLTNTEAFF. The CDR3, as DNA: TGTGCCAGCAGTCAACGCCTTACGAACACTGAAGCTTTCTTT.

This sequence joins TRBV3-1 (or the pseudogene TRBV3-2) and TRBJ2-7; 7 positions agree with TRBD1. The V gene end was trimmed by 1 base and the J gene end by 9 bases; junction bases not matched to a gene: 9. Germline V CDR1 and CDR2: LGHDT, YNNKEL (reference sequence). This CDR3 is 14 amino acids long. In DNA form, the CDR3 reads TGTGCCAGCAGCCAAGGGGACAGCAGAGCAGGGCAGTACTTC. Its translation is CASSQGDSRAGQYF.

This chain links TRBV29-1 with TRBJ2-7; 7 bases map to TRBD1. Germline CDR1 is SQVTM and CDR2 is ANQGSEA. V dropped 3 bases and J dropped 0; count of bases not matched to a gene: 5. CDR3 length: 14 amino acids. The CDR3: CSVEVTGPSYEQYF. As DNA, the CDR3 is TGCAGCGTTGAGGTGACAGGGCCCTCCTACGAGCAGTACTTC.

This chain joins TRBV19 and TRBJ1-2; no clear D. The germline V and J ends were trimmed by 5 bases and 5 bases, with 15 bases remaining between them. Germline CDR1 and CDR2: LNHDA and SQIVND (reference sequence). This CDR3 is 14 amino acids long. CDR3 residues: CASSGRPGGYGYTF. The DNA of the CDR3 is TGTGCCAGTAGTGGCCGACCCGGAGGATATGGCTACACCTTC. The complete variable domain, with remaining parts taken from reference TRBV19 and TRBJ1-2, reads DGGITQSPKYLFRKEGQNVTLSCEQNLNHDAMYWYRQDPGQGLRLIYYSQIVNDFQKGDIAEGYSVSREKKESFPLTVTSAQKNPTAFYLCASSGRPGGYGYTFGSGTRLTVV.

This clone has more than one count but fewer than ten. This chain uses TRBV9 with TRBJ1-5; tentative D call: TRBD1 (6 bases). Germline CDR1 and CDR2: SGDLS and YYNGEE. CDR3 length: 15 residues. Deletions cut 6 bases from V and 6 bases from J, with 19 bases between. The CDR3 DNA sequence: TGTGCCAGCAACAAGCTGACACTCAGGGGTCAGCCCCAGCATTTT. As protein: CASNKLTLRGQPQHF.

This chain links TRBV11-3 with TRBJ1-1; no reliable D call. The CDR3 is 12 amino acids. V dropped 2 bases and J dropped 5 bases, with 6 bases sitting between them. CDR1 SGHNT and CDR2 YENEEA come from the germline V gene. CDR3 sequence reads: CASSLYGTEAFF. Here the CDR3 DNA reads TGTGCCAGCAGCTTATATGGGACTGAAGCTTTCTTT.

This clone has only a few counts. The chain uses TRBV7-9 and TRBJ1-2; a weak D match, TRBD1 (6 bases). CDR1 and CDR2 from the germline V gene are SEHNR and FQNEAQ (reference sequence). The V and J ends lost 1 base and 8 bases respectively, with 11 bases between them. This CDR3 has 13 amino acids. The CDR3 bases are TGTGCCAGCAGCTTAGGGCAGGGGCAAGGCTACACCTTC. Amino acids: CASSLGQGQGYTF.

The CDR3 sequence is CASSGRQGRGHEQYF. For the CDR3, the DNA is TGTGCCAGCAGCGGACGACAGGGTAGGGGCCACGAGCAGTACTTC. This sequence joins TRBV5-4 and TRBJ2-7, with 7 positions matching TRBD1. CDR1 is SGHNT, CDR2 YYREEE, per germline (reference sequence). CDR3 size: 15 residues. With 4 bases clipped from V and 5 bases from J, the junction kept 12 bases outside the gene matches.

The chain links TRBV5-4 to TRBJ2-4, with TRBD2 matching 10 bases. This CDR3 region has 17 residues. J gave up 1 base and V 2 bases, and 6 bases lay outside the gene matches. Looked up from germline, CDR1 is SGHNT and CDR2 is YYREEE (reference sequence). The CDR3 reads CASSLAGGDWAKNIQYF. Written as DNA, the CDR3 is TGTGCCAGCAGCTTAGCGGGAGGGGATTGGGCCAAAAACATTCAGTACTTC.

CDR3 loop: CASSLRDRGLYEQYF. CDR3 DNA sequence: TGTGCCAGCAGTTTGAGGGACAGGGGGTTGTACGAGCAGTACTTC. J is TRBJ2-7 and V is TRBV27; 11 nucleotides line up with TRBD1. Germline CDR1 reads MNHEY; CDR2 reads SMNVEV (reference sequence). The CDR3 is 15 amino acids. V dropped 3 bases and J dropped 4; count of bases not matched to a gene: 5.

J is TRBJ1-5 and V is TRBV19; D is unclear. The CDR3 spans 16 residues. The germline V gene has CDR1 LNHDA and CDR2 SQIVND (reference sequence). V was clipped by 3 bases and J by 0 bases, with 12 bases between them. CDR3 nucleotide sequence: TGTGCCAGTAGTATTTTGGTCGGCAATAGCAATCAGCCCCAGCATTTT. This translates into CASSILVGNSNQPQHF.

This clone was detected once. CDR3: CASSPTGLAGGEQYF. CDR3 in DNA: TGTGCCAGCAGCCCAACCGGACTAGCGGGGGGGGAGCAGTACTTC. The chain uses TRBV27 and TRBJ2-7; TRBD2 matches 15 bases. The CDR3 length is 15 residues. Losses at the gene ends were 6 bases for V and 7 bases for J; bases not matched to a gene: 7. The germline CDR1 and CDR2 sequences are MNHEY and SMNVEV (reference sequence).

The V call is TRBV7-9, the J call TRBJ2-5; 7 nucleotides line up with TRBD1. The trim removed 3 bases at V and 2 bases at J, leaving 3 bases unmatched. The length of the CDR3 is 14 residues. The germline V gene has CDR1 SEHNR and CDR2 FQNEAQ (reference sequence). The CDR3 bases are TGTGCCAGCAGCTTCTTGGGACAGCAAGAGACCCAGTACTTC. The encoded protein is CASSFLGQQETQYF.

Remarks on this clone: Other DNA sequences in this sample translate to the same CDR3. The J gene is TRBJ1-5, the V gene TRBV3-1 (or the pseudogene TRBV3-2); D is uncertain. The length of the CDR3 is 14 residues. Germline CDR1 is LGHDT and CDR2 is YNNKEL (reference sequence). V dropped 0 bases and J dropped 2 bases, with 5 bases sitting between them. CDR3 region: CASSQDGGNQPQHF. CDR3 nucleotides: TGTGCCAGCAGCCAAGATGGGGGCAATCAGCCCCAGCATTTT.

The chain carries TRBV9 and TRBJ2-1; D is perhaps TRBD2 (6 bases). V was clipped by 2 bases and J by 4 bases, with 22 bases between them. This CDR3 has 18 residues. Germline CDR1 is SGDLS and CDR2 is YYNGEE. CDR3 sequence: CASSVSGGTTKGYNEQFF. The CDR3 bases are TGTGCCAGCAGCGTTTCTGGCGGGACCACTAAGGGTTACAATGAGCAGTTCTTC.